This T cell receptor beta chain was retrieved from a study of early T cells in non-severe SARS-CoV-2 infection. Each CDR3 protein is one row after TCRdb ran MiXCR on the 5' RACE reads. Of 25,000 to 35,000 distinct CDR3 sequences listed, 3.5% to 5.5% are singletons. The germline CDR1 and CDR2 sequences are SGHKS and YYEKEE (reference sequence). V lost 4 bases and J lost 6, with 23 bases in between. There are 16 residues in the CDR3. This clonotype was seen only a few times. The gene calls are TRBV5-5 and TRBJ2-7; D is perhaps TRBD1 (5 bases). The sample here was whole blood, taken at baseline. This receptor was obtained from an adult who was a healthcare worker with PCR-confirmed SARS-CoV-2 infection or an uninfected control (not recorded which). CDR3 sequence (DNA): TGTGCCAGCAGCCTTAATACAGGCGGACCTCTCGGCGAGCAGTACTTC. It translates to CASSLNTGGPLGEQYF.